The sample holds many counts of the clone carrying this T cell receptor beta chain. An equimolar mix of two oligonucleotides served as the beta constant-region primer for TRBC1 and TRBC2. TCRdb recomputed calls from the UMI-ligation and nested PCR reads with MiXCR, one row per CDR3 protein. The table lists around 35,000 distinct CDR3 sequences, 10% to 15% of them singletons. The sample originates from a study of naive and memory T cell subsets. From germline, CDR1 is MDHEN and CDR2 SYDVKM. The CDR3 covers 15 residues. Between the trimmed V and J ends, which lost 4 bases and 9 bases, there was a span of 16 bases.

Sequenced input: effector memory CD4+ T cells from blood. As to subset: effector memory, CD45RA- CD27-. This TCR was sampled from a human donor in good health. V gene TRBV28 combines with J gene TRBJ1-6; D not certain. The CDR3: CASSSSGETSSPLHF. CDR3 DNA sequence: TGTGCCAGCAGTTCCTCCGGGGAGACAAGTTCACCCCTCCACTTT.